This record looks at one T cell receptor beta chain sequence and its context. These data come from a study of long-term antiretroviral therapy in people with HIV. Running of the v3.0 immunoSEQ assay took place at survey level. The method was immunoSEQ multiplex PCR; TCRdb's version includes in-frame clones alone and lacks a portion of them. The sample carries about 21,000 clones, roughly 84% recorded once. CDR1 and CDR2 from the germline V gene are SQVTM and ANQGSEA. Unmatched junction bases numbered 3, after V lost 4 bases and J lost 1 base. This CDR3 has 13 amino acids. The J gene is TRBJ2-5, the V gene TRBV29-1, with 7 bases fitting TRBD2. The clonotype was recovered from a woman in her forties or fifties with HIV. Sequenced material: unsorted PBMCs, taken 1.9 years after starting antiretroviral therapy. The CDR3, as DNA: TGCAGCGTTGTATCGGGGGGCCAAGAGACCCAGTACTTC. The encoded protein is CSVVSGGQETQYF.